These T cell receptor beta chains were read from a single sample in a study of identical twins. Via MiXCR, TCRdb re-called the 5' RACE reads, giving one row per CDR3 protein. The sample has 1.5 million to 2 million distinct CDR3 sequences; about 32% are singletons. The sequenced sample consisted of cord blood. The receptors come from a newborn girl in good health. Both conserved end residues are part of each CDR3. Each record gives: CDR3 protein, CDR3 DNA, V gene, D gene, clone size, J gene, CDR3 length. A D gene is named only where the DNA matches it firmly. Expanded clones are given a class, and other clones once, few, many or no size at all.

cdr3_aa: CASSFSAGSTDTQYF
cdr3_nt: TGTGCCAGCAGTTTCTCAGCGGGATCCACAGATACGCAGTATTTT
v_call: TRBV28
d_call: TRBD2
clone_size: .
j_call: TRBJ2-3
cdr3_length: 15

cdr3_aa: CASSEAATRTDTQYF
cdr3_nt: TGTGCCAGCAGTGAAGCGGCAACTAGAACAGATACGCAGTATTTT
v_call: TRBV6-1
d_call: .
clone_size: .
j_call: TRBJ2-3
cdr3_length: 15

cdr3_aa: CASSHGGLASSYEQYF
cdr3_nt: TGTGCCAGCAGCCACGGGGGACTAGCGAGCTCCTACGAGCAGTACTTC
v_call: TRBV3-1
d_call: TRBD2
clone_size: many
j_call: TRBJ2-7
cdr3_length: 16

cdr3_aa: CASSYFDGAYEQYF
cdr3_nt: TGTGCCAGCAGTTACTTCGACGGAGCCTACGAGCAGTACTTC
v_call: TRBV6-5
d_call: .
clone_size: .
j_call: TRBJ2-7
cdr3_length: 14

cdr3_aa: CSATRTPLAVSYNEQFF
cdr3_nt: TGCAGTGCTACAAGGACCCCCCTAGCGGTCTCCTACAATGAGCAGTTCTTC
v_call: TRBV20-1
d_call: TRBD2
clone_size: .
j_call: TRBJ2-1
cdr3_length: 17

cdr3_aa: CASSLAVMSTGELFF
cdr3_nt: TGTGCCAGCAGCTTGGCTGTTATGTCCACCGGGGAGCTGTTTTTT
v_call: TRBV7-2
d_call: .
clone_size: .
j_call: TRBJ2-2
cdr3_length: 15

cdr3_aa: CAGSSRASNQPQHF
cdr3_nt: TGTGCCGGCAGCAGCAGGGCTAGCAATCAGCCCCAGCATTTT
v_call: TRBV7-2
d_call: .
clone_size: once
j_call: TRBJ1-5
cdr3_length: 14

cdr3_aa: CASSLVGDPPYEQYF
cdr3_nt: TGTGCCAGCAGCTTAGTAGGGGACCCCCCATACGAGCAGTACTTC
v_call: TRBV11-2
d_call: .
clone_size: few
j_call: TRBJ2-7
cdr3_length: 15

cdr3_aa: CASSLAGVATNEKLFF
cdr3_nt: TGCGCCAGCAGCTTGGCGGGGGTCGCAACTAATGAAAAACTGTTTTTT
v_call: TRBV5-1
d_call: .
clone_size: many
j_call: TRBJ1-4
cdr3_length: 16

cdr3_aa: CASSRTGRLAETQYF
cdr3_nt: TGTGCCAGCAGCAGAACAGGGAGATTAGCAGAGACCCAGTACTTC
v_call: TRBV9
d_call: .
clone_size: once
j_call: TRBJ2-5
cdr3_length: 15

cdr3_aa: CASSLIATDIQYF
cdr3_nt: TGTGCCAGCAGTTTGATAGCGACGGACATTCAGTACTTC
v_call: TRBV27
d_call: .
clone_size: .
j_call: TRBJ2-4
cdr3_length: 13

cdr3_aa: CASSLGGPQYF
cdr3_nt: TGTGCCAGCAGTTTAGGGGGGCCCCAGTACTTC
v_call: TRBV12-3/TRBV12-4
d_call: .
clone_size: few
j_call: TRBJ2-4
cdr3_length: 11

cdr3_aa: CASTNRDAGYTF
cdr3_nt: TGTGCCAGCACAAACAGGGACGCCGGCTACACCTTC
v_call: TRBV6-5
d_call: .
clone_size: .
j_call: TRBJ1-2
cdr3_length: 12

cdr3_aa: CASSLVSASGGEQYF
cdr3_nt: TGTGCCAGCAGCTTAGTCTCGGCTAGCGGGGGGGAGCAGTACTTC
v_call: TRBV7-2
d_call: TRBD2
clone_size: .
j_call: TRBJ2-7
cdr3_length: 15

cdr3_aa: CASSYRQGPDTQYF
cdr3_nt: TGTGCCAGCAGTTACCGACAGGGTCCAGATACGCAGTATTTT
v_call: TRBV6-2/TRBV6-3
d_call: TRBD1
clone_size: .
j_call: TRBJ2-3
cdr3_length: 14

cdr3_aa: CASSFMGQGAGELFF
cdr3_nt: TGTGCCAGCAGTTTCATGGGACAGGGGGCCGGGGAGCTGTTTTTT
v_call: TRBV12-3/TRBV12-4
d_call: TRBD1
clone_size: .
j_call: TRBJ2-2
cdr3_length: 15

cdr3_aa: CSASLRTGKPRGSNQPQHF
cdr3_nt: TGCAGTGCTAGCCTGAGGACAGGGAAGCCCCGTGGTAGCAATCAGCCCCAGCATTTT
v_call: TRBV20-1
d_call: TRBD1
clone_size: .
j_call: TRBJ1-5
cdr3_length: 19

cdr3_aa: CSAIQDSVEEQYF
cdr3_nt: TGCAGTGCTATACAGGACAGCGTCGAGGAGCAGTACTTC
v_call: TRBV20-1
d_call: .
clone_size: .
j_call: TRBJ2-7
cdr3_length: 13

cdr3_aa: CSVEGGAKIPHNEQFF
cdr3_nt: TGCAGCGTTGAAGGTGGGGCCAAGATCCCCCACAATGAGCAGTTCTTC
v_call: TRBV29-1
d_call: .
clone_size: .
j_call: TRBJ2-1
cdr3_length: 16

cdr3_aa: CASNIRRREQGAFF
cdr3_nt: TGTGCCAGCAACATTAGGCGTAGGGAACAAGGAGCTTTCTTT
v_call: TRBV12-3/TRBV12-4
d_call: .
clone_size: .
j_call: TRBJ1-1
cdr3_length: 14

cdr3_aa: CASSYSMLAGGGTDTQYF
cdr3_nt: TGTGCCAGCAGTTACTCGATGCTAGCGGGAGGGGGCACAGATACGCAGTATTTT
v_call: TRBV6-5
d_call: TRBD2
clone_size: .
j_call: TRBJ2-3
cdr3_length: 18

cdr3_aa: CASSLGGTDPNEQFF
cdr3_nt: TGTGCCAGCAGCTTAGGGGGGACAGATCCCAATGAGCAGTTCTTC
v_call: TRBV7-9
d_call: TRBD1
clone_size: few
j_call: TRBJ2-1
cdr3_length: 15

cdr3_aa: CASSASNTEAFF
cdr3_nt: TGTGCCAGCAGTGCGAGTAACACTGAAGCTTTCTTT
v_call: TRBV6-1
d_call: .
clone_size: few
j_call: TRBJ1-1
cdr3_length: 12

cdr3_aa: CASSHQLETQYF
cdr3_nt: TGTGCCAGCAGCCACCAATTGGAGACCCAGTACTTC
v_call: TRBV14
d_call: .
clone_size: few
j_call: TRBJ2-5
cdr3_length: 12

cdr3_aa: CASSESVSGRFEQFF
cdr3_nt: TGTGCCAGCAGTGAATCGGTTAGCGGGAGGTTTGAGCAGTTCTTC
v_call: TRBV2
d_call: TRBD2
clone_size: .
j_call: TRBJ2-1
cdr3_length: 15

cdr3_aa: CAWSTTGYEQYF
cdr3_nt: TGTGCCTGGAGTACCACAGGTTACGAGCAGTACTTC
v_call: TRBV30
d_call: .
clone_size: .
j_call: TRBJ2-7
cdr3_length: 12

cdr3_aa: CASSLAEGVKYGYTF
cdr3_nt: TGCGCCAGCAGCCTGGCTGAGGGGGTGAAATATGGCTACACCTTC
v_call: TRBV5-1
d_call: .
clone_size: few
j_call: TRBJ1-2
cdr3_length: 15

cdr3_aa: CANSPSTSGETQYF
cdr3_nt: TGTGCCAACAGCCCATCGACTAGTGGAGAGACCCAGTACTTC
v_call: TRBV7-2
d_call: .
clone_size: .
j_call: TRBJ2-5
cdr3_length: 14

cdr3_aa: CASRVDGRGRNQPQHF
cdr3_nt: TGTGCCAGCAGGGTTGACGGCAGGGGAAGGAATCAGCCCCAGCATTTT
v_call: TRBV27
d_call: .
clone_size: .
j_call: TRBJ1-5
cdr3_length: 16

cdr3_aa: CASRITGSREYF
cdr3_nt: TGTGCCAGCAGAATAACAGGTTCCAGGGAGTACTTC
v_call: TRBV27
d_call: .
clone_size: few
j_call: TRBJ2-5
cdr3_length: 12

cdr3_aa: CSAPRLAGGLSTDTQYF
cdr3_nt: TGCAGTGCTCCCCGACTAGCGGGGGGGCTTAGCACAGATACGCAGTATTTT
v_call: TRBV20-1
d_call: TRBD2
clone_size: .
j_call: TRBJ2-3
cdr3_length: 17

cdr3_aa: CASSPLTTGNTEAFF
cdr3_nt: TGCGCCAGCAGCCCCCTCACTACAGGGAACACTGAAGCTTTCTTT
v_call: TRBV5-1
d_call: .
clone_size: .
j_call: TRBJ1-1
cdr3_length: 15

cdr3_aa: CASSLRFFGQGPSYGYTF
cdr3_nt: TGTGCCAGCAGCTTGCGTTTTTTTGGACAGGGCCCTTCCTATGGCTACACCTTC
v_call: TRBV5-5
d_call: TRBD1
clone_size: few
j_call: TRBJ1-2
cdr3_length: 18

cdr3_aa: CASSARTVFNYGYTF
cdr3_nt: TGTGCCAGCAGCGCCCGGACAGTCTTTAACTATGGCTACACATTC
v_call: TRBV7-8
d_call: .
clone_size: .
j_call: TRBJ1-2
cdr3_length: 15

cdr3_aa: CASVPLAKNIQYF
cdr3_nt: TGTGCCAGCGTTCCGCTAGCCAAAAACATTCAGTACTTC
v_call: TRBV7-2
d_call: .
clone_size: .
j_call: TRBJ2-4
cdr3_length: 13

cdr3_aa: CSARDDRGFYEQYF
cdr3_nt: TGCAGTGCTAGGGATGACAGGGGGTTCTACGAGCAGTACTTC
v_call: TRBV20-1
d_call: TRBD1
clone_size: .
j_call: TRBJ2-7
cdr3_length: 14

cdr3_aa: CASSVYSGGFTDTQYF
cdr3_nt: TGTGCCAGCAGCGTCTATAGCGGGGGGTTTACAGATACGCAGTATTTT
v_call: TRBV9
d_call: TRBD2
clone_size: few
j_call: TRBJ2-3
cdr3_length: 16

cdr3_aa: CSARGYDRVGTEAFF
cdr3_nt: TGCAGTGCTAGGGGATACGACAGGGTAGGAACTGAAGCTTTCTTT
v_call: TRBV20-1
d_call: TRBD1
clone_size: few
j_call: TRBJ1-1
cdr3_length: 15